This T cell receptor beta chain was sequenced in a study of T cell repertoires in cytomegalovirus infection. Study in general: Peptides in the study included HLA-C-restricted and HLA-B-restricted CMV epitopes. The public TCR beta signatures pointed to both CMV infection and matching HLA type. Findings of the study overall: The ex vivo response was dominated by HLA-C-restricted CMV-specific TCR beta clonotypes. Frequencies of public TCR beta families were cumulated, and this identified carriers of CMV plus the relevant HLA.

This clonotype was seen more than once but under ten times. Its antigen is not known. TCRdb recomputed calls from the reads with MiXCR, one row per CDR3 protein. The table has 300,000 to 400,000 distinct CDR3 sequences, about 27% seen once. The CDR3 extends over 13 amino acids. Germline CDR1 and CDR2: SGHTA and FQGTGA. Trimming took off 8 bases at V and 5 bases at J, with 12 bases between the two ends. This sequence originates from a human donor in good health (CMV status not recorded). Some clones in this sample may be carry-over from other donors' samples. Source: cultured PBMCs, taken from culture after CMV antigen stimulation. The chain employs TRBV7-3 and TRBJ2-2; D possibly corresponds to TRBD2 (6 bases). The CDR3 here is CASRESATGELFF. CDR3 DNA: TGTGCCAGCCGGGAGTCAGCGACCGGGGAGCTGTTTTTT.